These 6 T cell receptor beta chains originate from one sample sequenced in a study of spatial heterogeneity in lung cancer. MiXCR, applied by TCRdb to the 5' RACE reads, yields one record per CDR3 protein. Among around 75,000 distinct CDR3 sequences listed, about an eighth were seen once. Time point indicated: sample taken at primary tumor resection. Extraction of whole RNA from tumor, nontumor lung or frozen PBMC preceded unsorted sequencing. Sample: PBMCs, taken at surgery. All receptors come from a male donor with early-stage non-small cell lung cancer.

This clonotype appeared a few times. The gene calls are TRBV18 and TRBJ1-5; possibly TRBD1 for D (6 bases). Germline CDR1 and CDR2: KGHSH and LQKENI. With 2 bases removed from V and 6 bases from J, the gap between germline ends came to 11 bases. The CDR3 contains 14 residues. CDR3 coding DNA: TGTGCCAGCTCACCAGACAGGTCGGTTCAGCCCCAGCATTTT. Its translation: CASSPDRSVQPQHF.

The chain carries TRBV12-3 or TRBV12-4 and TRBJ1-1; unclear D gene. V lost 8 bases and J 5 bases, leaving 12 bases between the germline ends. CDR3 length: 12 residues. As DNA, the CDR3 is TGTGCCAGCGGTTACGGTGGAACTGAAGCTTTCTTT. Residues: CASGYGGTEAFF.

This sequence joins TRBV7-9 and TRBJ2-2, with D possibly matching TRBD2 (5 bases). The V and J ends lost 8 bases and 4 bases respectively, with 11 bases between them. The CDR3 is 13 residues long. The germline V gene has CDR1 SEHNR and CDR2 FQNEAQ (reference sequence). CDR3 protein: CASLAGLTGELFF. CDR3 bases: TGTGCCAGCCTAGCAGGACTCACCGGGGAGCTGTTTTTT.

The rearrangement links TRBV7-9 to TRBJ2-7; 7 positions match TRBD1. J lost 3 bases, V lost 4 bases, and 12 bases had no gene match. Germline-derived CDR1 and CDR2 are SEHNR and FQNEAQ (reference sequence). The CDR3 runs to 16 residues. The CDR3 reads CASSSRATGYVYEQYF. DNA for the CDR3: TGTGCCAGCAGCTCTAGGGCGACAGGGTACGTCTACGAGCAGTACTTC. The variable domain in full, with the rest retrieved from reference TRBV7-9 and TRBJ2-7, is DTGVSQNPRHKITKRGQNVTFRCDPISEHNRLYWYRQTLGQGPEFLTYFQNEAQLEKSRLLSDRFSAERPKGSFSTLEIQRTEQGDSAMYLCASSSRATGYVYEQYFGPGTRLTVT.

The CDR3 protein is CASTPAARGANEQYF. CDR3 nucleotide sequence: TGTGCCAGCACCCCCGCCGCCCGGGGGGCGAACGAGCAGTACTTC. The chain carries TRBV7-8 and TRBJ2-7; D perhaps matches TRBD2 (7 bases). This CDR3 is 15 amino acids long. Germline-derived CDR1 and CDR2 are SGHVS and FQNEAQ. V lost 7 bases and J 5 bases, leaving 21 bases between the germline ends.

In this sample, this clonotype turned up many times. The chain has TRBV4-1 and TRBJ2-4, with a possible D match to TRBD1 (6 bases). The germline V and J ends were trimmed by 0 bases and 3 bases, with 9 bases remaining between them. CDR1 MGHRA and CDR2 YSYEKL come from the germline V gene. There are 15 residues in the CDR3. The CDR3 DNA sequence: TGCGCCAGCAGCCAAGAGGGGGCTGGCAAAAACATTCAGTACTTC. Residues: CASSQEGAGKNIQYF.